Listed below are T cell receptor beta chains from one sample, sequenced in a study of blood T cell repertoires in COVID-19. The table came from immunoSEQ multiplex PCR; TCRdb's copy has only in-frame clones and leaves some out. The sample comprises fewer than 130,000 clones, 82% of which are singletons, and approximately 17% rests with the top ten. Sequences were obtained from peripheral blood. These receptors originate from a woman aged 55-75 years with acute or convalescent COVID-19. Each CDR3 is given without its conserved first and last residue. The size entry is marked missing in some rows and otherwise reads once, few, many or a size class.

V: TRBV14
size: -
CDR3: ASSEVIGQGINTEAF

V: TRBV28
size: once
CDR3: ASSFDRGLLF

V: TRBV11-2
size: -
CDR3: ASSLVQGPPDTQY

V: TRBV24-1
size: once
CDR3: ASEGSGTDTQY

V: TRBV7-9
size: few
CDR3: ASSSRSGDPGYT

V: TRBV7-6
size: -
CDR3: ASSPLRGETQY

V: TRBV19
size: -
CDR3: ASSMFSGAEYEQY

V: TRBV28
size: -
CDR3: ASSPLNYGYT

V: TRBV10-3
size: -
CDR3: AIRGTNNEQF

V: TRBV30
size: -
CDR3: AWSVAVAGYLEQY

V: TRBV30
size: -
CDR3: AWSADQPTWDSHYEQY

V: TRBV9
size: -
CDR3: ASSESGSTDTQY